This T cell receptor (beta chain) appears in the sequencing data of a study of beta chain features in type 1 diabetes. Of the isolated RNA, all was reverse transcribed, and so the sequenced material was expressed TCRB transcripts. Sequenced by immunoSEQ multiplex PCR; TCRdb stores in-frame clones only, minus some. The table shows a few hundred thousand clones, with 11% to 15% occurring only once. The CDR3 runs 11 residues. V dropped 1 base and J dropped 10 bases, with 7 bases sitting between them. Germline V gene data show CDR1 as SGHDN and CDR2 as FVKESK. The origin of this receptor is a man aged 25-40 years in good health. Sequenced sample: naive CD4+ T cells from blood. The chain has TRBV14 and TRBJ1-2; the D is unclear. The CDR3 loop reads CASSQGWSYTF. DNA of the CDR3: TGTGCCAGCAGCCAAGGGTGGTCCTACACCTTC.